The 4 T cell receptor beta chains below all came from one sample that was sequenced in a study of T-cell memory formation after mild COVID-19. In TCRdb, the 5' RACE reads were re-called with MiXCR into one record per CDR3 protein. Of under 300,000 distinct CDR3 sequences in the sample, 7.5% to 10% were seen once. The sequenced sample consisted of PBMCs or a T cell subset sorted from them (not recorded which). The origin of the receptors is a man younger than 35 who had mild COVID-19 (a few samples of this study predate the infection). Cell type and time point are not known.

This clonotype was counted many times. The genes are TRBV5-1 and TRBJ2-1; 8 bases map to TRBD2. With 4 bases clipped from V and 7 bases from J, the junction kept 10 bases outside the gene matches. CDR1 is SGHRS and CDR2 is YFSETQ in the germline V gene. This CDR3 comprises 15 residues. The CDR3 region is CASSRGGGPPNEQFF. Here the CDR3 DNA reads TGCGCCAGCAGCAGGGGCGGGGGGCCCCCAAATGAGCAGTTCTTC. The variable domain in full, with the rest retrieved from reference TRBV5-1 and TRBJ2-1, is KAGVTQTPRYLIKTRGQQVTLSCSPISGHRSVSWYQQTPGQGLQFLFEYFSETQRNKGNFPGRFSGRQFSNSRSEMNVSTLELGDSALYLCASSRGGGPPNEQFFGPGTRLTVL.

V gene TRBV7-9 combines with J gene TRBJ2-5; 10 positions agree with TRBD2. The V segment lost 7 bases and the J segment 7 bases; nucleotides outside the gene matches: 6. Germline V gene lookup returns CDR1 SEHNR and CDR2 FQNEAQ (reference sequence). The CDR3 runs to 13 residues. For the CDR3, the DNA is TGTGCCAGCAACCCCGGGACTAGCGCGACCCAGTACTTC. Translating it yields CASNPGTSATQYF.

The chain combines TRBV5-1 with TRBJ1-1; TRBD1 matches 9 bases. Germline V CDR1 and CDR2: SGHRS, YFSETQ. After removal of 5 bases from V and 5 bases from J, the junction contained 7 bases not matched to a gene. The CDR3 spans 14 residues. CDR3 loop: CASRPGQGDTEAFF. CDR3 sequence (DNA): TGCGCCAGCAGGCCGGGACAGGGAGATACTGAAGCTTTCTTT.

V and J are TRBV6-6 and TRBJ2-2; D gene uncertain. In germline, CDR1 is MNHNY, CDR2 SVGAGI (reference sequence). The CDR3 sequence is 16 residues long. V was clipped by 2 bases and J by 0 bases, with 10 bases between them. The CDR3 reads CASSYPDKPNTGELFF. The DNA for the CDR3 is TGTGCCAGCAGTTACCCCGACAAGCCGAACACCGGGGAGCTGTTTTTT.